Included here is one T cell receptor beta chain sequence, with context. This sample stems from a study of cytomegalovirus exposure and HLA in healthy donors. The CDR3 has 15 amino acids. Germline CDR1 SGHDT, CDR2 YYEEEE. J was trimmed by 7 bases and V by 0 bases; bases with no gene match: 6. Vbeta (60) and Jbeta (13) primers were used in the PCR. The protocol was immunoSEQ multiplex PCR, while the TCRdb copy is restricted to in-frame clones and leaves out a portion. The sample shows 95,000 to 100,000 clones, 76% of them seen only once. The origin of this receptor is a man aged 35 to 55 in good health and CMV-seronegative. The sample was PBMCs. This sequence joins TRBV5-6 and TRBJ2-1; 8 nucleotides align to TRBD2. The CDR3 DNA reads as TGTGCCAGCAGCTTGGCGGGGGGGGCCCGAAATGAGCAGTTCTTC. Translated: CASSLAGGARNEQFF.